The 28 T cell receptor beta chains in this list originate from one sample, sequenced in a study of T-cell reconstitution after alpha-beta-depleted transplantation in children. Unique molecular identifiers were incorporated during preparation of the TCRbeta library. Via MiXCR, TCRdb re-called the PCR reads, giving one row per CDR3 protein. The sample consists of just under 350,000 distinct CDR3 sequences, around 15% of them appearing once. The sequenced sample was PBMCs, mostly from graft donor cells, obtained 360 days after TCRalphabeta/CD19-depleted stem cell transplant. All receptors derive from a male patient under 10 years old who had a stem cell transplant for acute lymphoblastic leukemia, so the T cells may come from the graft donor.

This clonotype was counted only a few times. The CDR3 region is CASSEGLAGYYEQFF. The CDR3 DNA reads as TGTGCCAGCAGCGAAGGACTAGCGGGATATTATGAGCAGTTCTTC. The chain combines TRBV7-9 with TRBJ2-1, with 12 bases identical to TRBD2. Losses at the gene ends were 5 bases for V and 8 bases for J; bases not matched to a gene: 7. This CDR3 has 15 residues. Germline CDR1 is SEHNR and CDR2 is FQNEAQ (reference sequence).

The chain combines TRBV11-2 with TRBJ2-3, with 12 nucleotides matching TRBD2. CDR1 SGHAT and CDR2 FQNNGV come from the germline V gene. The CDR3 loop spans 17 amino acids. Trimming took 2 bases from V and 2 from J; bases not matched to a gene: 5. CDR3 residues: CASSLRTSGVLTDTQYF. The CDR3 nucleotides read TGTGCCAGCAGCTTACGGACTAGCGGGGTACTCACAGATACGCAGTATTTT.

V gene TRBV4-1 combines with J gene TRBJ2-7; TRBD2 matches 12 bases. In germline, CDR1 is MGHRA, CDR2 YSYEKL. J gave up 3 bases and V 3 bases, and 3 bases lay outside the gene matches. CDR3 length: 15 amino acids. The CDR3 nucleotides are TGCGCCAGCAGCCACCCGACTAGCGGGAGCTACGAGCAGTACTTC. As protein: CASSHPTSGSYEQYF.

This clonotype was seen a few times. This chain joins TRBV28 and TRBJ2-3; TRBD1 aligns across 9 bases. Germline values: CDR1 MDHEN, CDR2 SYDVKM. The CDR3 totals 15 residues. Trimming removed 6 bases from V and 5 bases from J; junction bases left unmatched: 9. CDR3 sequence (DNA): TGTGCCAGCAGACTTCCGGGACAGGGTGGAGATACGCAGTATTTT. The encoded protein is CASRLPGQGGDTQYF.

Only a few counts were recorded for this clonotype. This rearrangement joins TRBV4-2 to TRBJ2-1; D possibly corresponds to TRBD2 (7 bases). V dropped 3 bases and J dropped 3 bases, with 21 bases sitting between them. Germline values: CDR1 LGHNA, CDR2 YNFKEQ. The CDR3 has 18 residues. The CDR3 sequence is CASSHGTGGQGYYNEQFF. DNA for the CDR3: TGTGCCAGCAGCCATGGAACGGGGGGCCAGGGGTACTACAATGAGCAGTTCTTC.

This clonotype appeared many times. This chain connects TRBV12-3 or TRBV12-4 to TRBJ2-3, with D possibly being TRBD2 (5 bases). The CDR3 sequence is 12 residues long. The ends were cut back, 6 bases at V and 14 bases at J, with 18 bases in the middle. For the CDR3, the DNA is TGTGCCAGCAGGCTACTAGTCCATCGCCCGTATTTT. This translates into CASRLLVHRPYF.

This clonotype was picked up many times. The chain combines TRBV12-3 or TRBV12-4 with TRBJ2-1; D not certain. The CDR3 has 16 amino acids. V was cut by 1 base and J by 4 bases, with 14 bases left in between. CDR3 nucleotide sequence: TGTGCCAGCAGTTTAGAGCGCCTTGGGATATACAATGAGCAGTTCTTC. Protein sequence: CASSLERLGIYNEQFF.

The chain carries TRBV5-1 and TRBJ2-1, with D possibly being TRBD1 (5 bases). V was pared by 5 bases and J by 5 bases, with 14 bases between. Germline lookup yields CDR1 SGHRS and CDR2 YFSETQ. This CDR3 region has 14 residues. The CDR3 DNA reads TGCGCCAGCAGTATATCAGGGCAGCACAATGAGCAGTTCTTC. This codes for CASSISGQHNEQFF.

This clonotype has just a few counts. This chain uses TRBV6-1 with TRBJ2-3, with 7 bases identical to TRBD1. After removal of 6 bases from V and 1 base from J, the junction contained 10 bases not matched to a gene. Germline V gene lookup returns CDR1 MNHNS and CDR2 SASEGT. This CDR3 has 16 residues. The CDR3 DNA is TGTGCCAGCAGAAAGTACAGGGGCGCGGGCACAGATACGCAGTATTTT. It yields the protein CASRKYRGAGTDTQYF.

This clonotype appeared a single time. The chain links TRBV4-3 to TRBJ2-2; TRBD1 or TRBD2 may be the D gene (5 bases each). The germline V gene has CDR1 LGHNA and CDR2 YSLEER. CDR3 length equals 15 residues. V was trimmed by 0 bases and J by 7 bases, leaving 12 bases between them. The CDR3 protein is CASSQDRDPYGELFF. CDR3 nucleotides: TGCGCCAGCAGCCAAGATAGGGACCCCTACGGGGAGCTGTTTTTT.

This clonotype was counted many times. The CDR3 region has the DNA TGTGCCAGCAGTTACTCCCGGGACCTCAAAGAGACCCAGTACTTC. Amino acids: CASSYSRDLKETQYF. The V and J genes are TRBV6-2 or TRBV6-3 and TRBJ2-5; D possibly uses TRBD1 or TRBD2 (5 bases each). The ends were cut back, 0 bases at V and 3 bases at J, with 11 bases in the middle. Germline values: CDR1 MNHEY, CDR2 SVGEGT. CDR3 length: 15 amino acids.

In its sample, this clonotype was seen a few times. The V and J genes are TRBV12-3 or TRBV12-4 and TRBJ2-1; no clear D gene. Trimming stripped 3 bases from V and 10 bases from J, with 10 bases between. The CDR3 totals 12 residues. The CDR3 DNA reads as TGTGCCAGCAGTTTCCCCTCCGGGGAGCAGTTCTTC. Its protein product is CASSFPSGEQFF.

This chain links TRBV28 with TRBJ2-1, with TRBD1 identical over 8 bases. V gave up 1 base and J gave up 2 bases; unmatched junction bases: 4. This CDR3 is built from 16 residues. Germline V CDR1 and CDR2: MDHEN, SYDVKM. CDR3 nucleotide sequence: TGTGCCAGCAGTTTATTGTCAGGGGGCGCCTACAATGAGCAGTTCTTC. Translation: CASSLLSGGAYNEQFF.

The sample holds a few counts of this clonotype. V is TRBV11-3 and J is TRBJ2-7; 8 positions agree with TRBD1. The germline CDR1 and CDR2 sequences are SGHNT and YENEEA. The junction had 6 bases not matched to a gene; V was cut back by 0 bases and J by 2 bases. The CDR3 runs 16 residues. The CDR3: CASSLDGGTGTYEQYF. CDR3 nucleotide sequence: TGTGCCAGCAGCTTAGATGGCGGGACAGGAACCTACGAGCAGTACTTC.

This clonotype was seen a few times. This CDR3 reads CASSPAGGELFF. The CDR3 DNA reads as TGCGCCAGCAGTCCGGCGGGCGGGGAGCTGTTTTTT. This chain uses TRBV5-1 with TRBJ2-2, with TRBD2 as a possible D gene (5 bases). Trimming took 5 bases from V and 7 from J, leaving 9 bases between them. Germline V gene lookup returns CDR1 SGHRS and CDR2 YFSETQ. The CDR3 extends over 12 amino acids. Full variable domain (remainder filled in from reference TRBV5-1 and TRBJ2-2): KAGVTQTPRYLIKTRGQQVTLSCSPISGHRSVSWYQQTPGQGLQFLFEYFSETQRNKGNFPGRFSGRQFSNSRSEMNVSTLELGDSALYLCASSPAGGELFFGEGSRLTVL.

There are a few counts of this clonotype. The gene calls are TRBV3-1 and TRBJ2-1; D is unresolved. The germline V and J ends were trimmed by 3 bases and 0 bases, with 12 bases remaining between them. The germline V gene has CDR1 LGHDT and CDR2 YNNKEL (reference sequence). This CDR3 has 16 amino acids. Here the CDR3 DNA reads TGTGCCAGCAGCCAGAATGATGCGCGCTCCTACAATGAGCAGTTCTTC. Protein sequence: CASSQNDARSYNEQFF.

This clonotype was found many times. The chain employs TRBV12-3 or TRBV12-4 and TRBJ2-3; 7 nucleotides align to TRBD2. The junction had 5 bases not matched to a gene; V was cut back by 3 bases and J by 2 bases. The CDR3 extends over 15 amino acids. In DNA, the CDR3 is TGTGCCAGCAGTTTTGGGCTAGCGGTCACAGATACGCAGTATTTT. Translation: CASSFGLAVTDTQYF.

This clonotype was found a few times. V and J are TRBV5-1 and TRBJ2-2, with 8 bases that match TRBD1. The CDR3 covers 15 residues. V was pared by 2 bases and J by 3 bases, with 3 bases of the junction left unmatched. The germline gives CDR1 SGHRS, CDR2 YFSETQ. The CDR3 reads CASSFGTGYTGELFF. CDR3 nucleotide sequence: TGCGCCAGCAGCTTTGGGACAGGTTACACCGGGGAGCTGTTTTTT.

Only a few counts were recorded for this clonotype. The chain employs TRBV5-1 and TRBJ1-4, with D possibly TRBD1 on 6 matching bases. This CDR3 has 14 amino acids. The V gene's germline CDR1 is SGHRS and CDR2 YFSETQ. V shed 4 bases and J shed 6 bases, with 13 bases lying between them. Here the CDR3 reads CASSPTGPHEKLFF. The CDR3 region has the DNA TGCGCCAGCAGCCCAACAGGGCCCCATGAAAAACTGTTTTTT. The variable domain in full, with the rest retrieved from reference TRBV5-1 and TRBJ1-4, is KAGVTQTPRYLIKTRGQQVTLSCSPISGHRSVSWYQQTPGQGLQFLFEYFSETQRNKGNFPGRFSGRQFSNSRSEMNVSTLELGDSALYLCASSPTGPHEKLFFGSGTQLSVL.

This clonotype appeared a few times. J is TRBJ2-7 and V is TRBV4-1, with D unclear. CDR3 size: 16 residues. Trimming left V 1 base short and J 0 bases short, with 13 bases between. CDR1 and CDR2 (germline): MGHRA, YSYEKL. CDR3 nucleotides: TGCGCCAGCAGCCAAGTTGCTTCTACGGGCTCCTACGAGCAGTACTTC. Its translation is CASSQVASTGSYEQYF.

This clonotype was found a few times. The genes are TRBV6-2 or TRBV6-3 and TRBJ1-1; no clear D gene. The CDR3 spans 13 residues. The germline CDR1 and CDR2 sequences are MNHEY and SVGEGT. Deletions cut 2 bases from V and 5 bases from J, with 9 bases between. The DNA of the CDR3 is TGTGCCAGCAGTTACCGCAGTTCGACTGAAGCTTTCTTT. Its translation is CASSYRSSTEAFF.

This clonotype was observed at least ten times. The chain uses TRBV28 and TRBJ2-5; no reliable D call. There are 16 residues in the CDR3. Germline loops: CDR1 MDHEN, CDR2 SYDVKM. Trimming removed 3 bases from V and 0 bases from J, with 14 bases in between. The CDR3 sequence is CASSFSRWGYQETQYF. The CDR3 DNA reads TGTGCCAGCAGTTTTTCCCGATGGGGTTACCAAGAGACCCAGTACTTC.

The genes are TRBV6-5 and TRBJ1-1; no firm D call. Germline CDR1 is MNHEY and CDR2 is SVGAGI. The CDR3 loop spans 16 amino acids. Between the trimmed V and J ends, which lost 0 bases and 1 base, there was a span of 12 bases. CDR3 region: CASSYSSGYPNTEAFF. CDR3 in DNA: TGTGCCAGCAGTTACTCGAGCGGTTACCCGAACACTGAAGCTTTCTTT.

The V call is TRBV5-1, the J call TRBJ2-7; 7 bases match TRBD1. This CDR3 is 17 amino acids long. The V gene's germline CDR1 is SGHRS and CDR2 YFSETQ. J lost 0 bases, V lost 0 bases, and 9 bases had no gene match. CDR3 amino acids: CASSLGVRRDSSYEQYF. CDR3 coding DNA: TGCGCCAGCAGCTTGGGCGTCCGACGGGACAGCTCCTACGAGCAGTACTTC.

This clonotype was counted between two and nine times. The rearrangement links TRBV28 to TRBJ1-4, with D possibly TRBD1 on 6 matching bases. Per the germline V gene, CDR1 is MDHEN and CDR2 is SYDVKM. The V end was cut by 5 bases, the J end by 3 bases, with 25 bases between. The CDR3 loop spans 19 amino acids. The CDR3 DNA is TGTGCCAGCAGTCTAAGCCGGGACACCCCGAGAAGGGCTAATGAAAAACTGTTTTTT. Protein product: CASSLSRDTPRRANEKLFF.

This chain uses TRBV11-2 with TRBJ2-5; D is possibly TRBD2 (6 bases). The V end lost 1 base, the J end lost 1 base, and 16 bases lay between the germline ends. The CDR3 spans 17 residues. Germline CDR1 SGHAT, CDR2 FQNNGV. The CDR3 region is CASSLGRAGLFQETQYF. The CDR3 DNA sequence: TGTGCCAGCAGCTTAGGACGGGCGGGACTCTTCCAAGAGACCCAGTACTTC.

In this sample, this clonotype turned up a few times. The rearrangement uses TRBV10-3 and TRBJ1-2, with 8 bases identical to TRBD1. The CDR3 is 15 amino acids. Germline CDR1 and CDR2: ENHRY and SYGVKD. Germline trimming cut 6 bases from V and 4 bases from J; bases unmatched to any gene: 10. CDR3 protein: CAISPQTGVVYGYTF. The CDR3 bases are TGTGCCATCAGCCCTCAGACAGGGGTCGTCTATGGCTACACCTTC.

This clonotype has more than one count but fewer than ten. The chain uses TRBV3-1 and TRBJ2-7; a possible D gene is TRBD2 (5 bases). Germline lookup yields CDR1 LGHDT and CDR2 YNNKEL (reference sequence). This CDR3 has 14 amino acids. V shed 4 bases and J shed 2 bases, with 12 bases lying between them. This chain's CDR3 is CASSPAVRTYEQYF. The CDR3, as DNA: TGTGCCAGCAGCCCAGCGGTCCGAACCTACGAGCAGTACTTC.